This entry lists 12 T cell receptor beta chains sequenced from one sample in a study of Graves' ophthalmopathy and Graves' hyperthyroidism. From RNA, the CDR3 regions of TCR beta chains were amplified and sequenced. First-round RT-PCR employed HTBI primers, with a second-round multiplex PCR after it. In TCRdb, the multiplex PCR reads were re-called with MiXCR into one record per CDR3 protein. The table has 200,000 to 250,000 distinct CDR3 sequences, 20% to 25% seen once. The sequencing input was peripheral blood. The receptors originated from a woman in her forties or fifties with Graves' ophthalmopathy.

This clonotype showed up many times. J is TRBJ1-2 and V is TRBV6-5; D uncertain. From germline, CDR1 is MNHEY and CDR2 SVGAGI. CDR3 length: 11 residues. The ends were cut back, 6 bases at V and 6 bases at J, with 8 bases in the middle. Here the CDR3 DNA reads TGTGCCAGCAGCCCGGGGAATGGCTACACCTTC. It codes for CASSPGNGYTF.

This clonotype was detected ten times or more. The chain couples TRBV11-2 to TRBJ2-5, with 12 bases that match TRBD2. The germline gives CDR1 SGHAT, CDR2 FQNNGV. V lost 5 bases to trimming and J lost 5 bases; unmatched junction nucleotides: 12. The CDR3 consists of 17 residues. CDR3 in amino acids: CASSPRTSGIRRETQYF. The CDR3 DNA sequence: TGTGCCAGCAGCCCCCGGACTAGCGGGATCAGGAGGGAGACCCAGTACTTC.

This clonotype was counted only a few times. The chain recombines TRBV6-1 with TRBJ2-6, with no clear D. This CDR3 spans 15 amino acids. The germline V and J ends were trimmed by 6 bases and 4 bases, with 13 bases remaining between them. Germline CDR1 MNHNS, CDR2 SASEGT. The CDR3 here is CASSLGRPGANVLTF. Here the CDR3 DNA reads TGTGCCAGCAGCTTGGGCCGCCCCGGGGCCAACGTCCTGACTTTC.

This clonotype was seen ten or more times. This rearrangement joins TRBV6-2 or TRBV6-3 to TRBJ2-2; D is uncertain. V was trimmed by 2 bases and J by 0 bases, leaving 7 bases between them. The CDR3 has 15 residues. Germline V CDR1 and CDR2: MNHEY, SVGEGT. This CDR3 is CASSYDSANTGELFF. DNA of the CDR3: TGTGCCAGCAGTTACGATTCAGCGAACACCGGGGAGCTGTTTTTT.

The J gene is TRBJ1-1, the V gene TRBV19; 7 nucleotides agree with TRBD1. Germline values: CDR1 LNHDA, CDR2 SQIVND (reference sequence). With V trimmed by 7 bases and J by 4 bases, 12 bases remained unmatched. The CDR3 is made up of 15 amino acids. Here the CDR3 DNA reads TGTGCCAGTACCCAGGGGGGGCTGAGCGTCACTGAAGCTTTCTTT. The encoded protein is CASTQGGLSVTEAFF.

This sequence joins TRBV12-3 or TRBV12-4 and TRBJ2-7; 10 nucleotides line up with TRBD2. The V gene end was trimmed by 2 bases and the J gene end by 4 bases; junction bases not matched to a gene: 2. This CDR3 has 14 amino acids. The CDR3 sequence is CASSLSAGGYEQYF. The CDR3 DNA reads TGTGCCAGCAGTTTATCAGCGGGAGGGTACGAGCAGTACTTC.

Ten or more counts support this clonotype. The V call is TRBV19, the J call TRBJ2-7; 8 bases match TRBD2. J gave up 4 bases and V 6 bases, and 11 bases lay outside the gene matches. The V gene's germline CDR1 is LNHDA and CDR2 SQIVND (reference sequence). This CDR3 spans 15 amino acids. The DNA of the CDR3 is TGTGCCAGTAGCAGGACTAGCAGAAGAGGATACGAGCAGTACTTC. It encodes CASSRTSRRGYEQYF.

In its sample, this clonotype was seen many times. The chain uses TRBV24-1 and TRBJ2-7; TRBD1 agrees at 10 bases. Germline CDR1 and CDR2: KGHDR and SFDVKD. This CDR3 is built from 16 residues. With 1 base clipped from V and 2 bases from J, the junction kept 4 bases outside the gene matches. The chain's CDR3 is CATSDFTGTGAYEQYF. The CDR3 DNA is TGTGCCACCAGTGATTTTACCGGGACAGGGGCCTACGAGCAGTACTTC.

This clonotype occurred a few times. The chain has TRBV19 and TRBJ2-7; weak D call: TRBD1 (5 bases). V lost 5 bases to trimming and J lost 2 bases, with 19 bases between them. CDR1 is LNHDA, CDR2 SQIVND, per germline (reference sequence). The CDR3 is made up of 16 amino acids. DNA for the CDR3: TGTGCCAGTAGTTTGGGGCTGACCGGGCCACCCTACGAGCAGTACTTC. It is translated as CASSLGLTGPPYEQYF.

V and J are TRBV6-1 and TRBJ1-2, with D unresolved. Trimming stripped 8 bases from V and 2 bases from J, with 6 bases between. The CDR3 consists of 11 residues. The germline V gene encodes CDR1 MNHNS and CDR2 SASEGT. DNA for the CDR3: TGTGCCAGCTTTCAGAACTATGGCTACACCTTC. Amino acids: CASFQNYGYTF.

This clonotype was observed at least ten times. This chain links TRBV5-1 with TRBJ2-5; D is unclear. Germline V gives CDR1 SGHRS, CDR2 YFSETQ. CDR3 length equals 11 residues. The V gene lost 5 bases and the J gene lost 4 bases, with 6 bases spanning the gap. CDR3 sequence: CASRNGETQYF. The CDR3 DNA reads as TGCGCCAGCAGAAATGGAGAGACCCAGTACTTC.

This clonotype was seen at least ten times. The CDR3 reads CASSFGTGVNTGELFF. CDR3 in DNA: TGTGCCAGCAGTTTTGGGACAGGGGTAAACACCGGGGAGCTGTTTTTT. V usage is TRBV12-3 or TRBV12-4 and J usage is TRBJ2-2; 10 bases line up with TRBD1. This CDR3 spans 16 amino acids. The trim removed 3 bases at V and 2 bases at J, leaving 3 bases unmatched.